The clone carrying this T cell receptor beta chain appeared a few times. Its antigen is undetermined. These data originate in a study of identical twins. Findings and limits, study-wide: Diverse VJ usage suggested most zero-insertion clonotypes were not invariant T cells. The study reached conclusions through statistical analysis that was cross-sectional, not following the same donors. Carriage of fewer insertions was seen in abundant cord blood beta clonotypes, whereas memory repertoires showed none. Low generation-probability sequences were in excess among twin-shared out-of-frame alpha sequences.

TCRdb redid the calling of the 5' RACE reads with MiXCR, one entry per CDR3 protein. The table shows about 530,000 distinct CDR3 sequences, with around 20% occurring only once. These sequences were also reported in another study, on yellow fever vaccine responses in identical twins.

Sequencing was performed on CD4+ T cells sorted from blood. This receptor was obtained from a woman aged 18-29 years in good health.

The CDR3: CASRPSGTWEVTEAFF. CDR3 nucleotide sequence: TGTGCCAGCAGACCATCCGGGACATGGGAGGTGACTGAAGCTTTCTTT. The chain uses TRBV28 and TRBJ1-1, with a tentative D call TRBD1 (6 bases). The CDR3 consists of 16 residues. V shed 6 bases and J shed 5 bases, with 22 bases lying between them. CDR1 MDHEN and CDR2 SYDVKM come from the germline V gene.